The T cell receptor beta chain under discussion was sequenced for a study of T cells after yellow fever vaccination. Study context: Low-cell-number fractions underwent preparation using SMART-Seq v4 Ultra Low Input.

A process of 5'RACE template switching, which added a universal primer site and UMIs, was used to make TCR cDNA. From the 5' RACE reads, TCRdb called clonotypes with MiXCR, one entry per CDR3 protein. The table shows some 550,000 distinct CDR3 sequences, with 15% to 20% occurring only once. Study outcomes and limitations: Most primary-vaccination clones recurred post-booster (roughly 97% CD4, around 88% CD8).

V shed 8 bases and J shed 4 bases, with 9 bases lying between them. CDR3 length: 11 residues. CDR1 and CDR2 from the germline V gene are MNHNY and SVGAGI (reference sequence). With respect to this clonotype: Its antigen is unidentified.

This sequence joins TRBV6-6 and TRBJ2-7; TRBD2 is a possible D gene (6 bases). The sequence derives from a man aged 25 to 40 who received the YFV17D yellow fever vaccine. The sequenced sample was PBMCs, obtained 15 days after the yellow fever booster vaccination. CDR3 sequence (DNA): TGTGCCAGCGGCCGGGGGTACGAGCAGTACTTC. It codes for CASGRGYEQYF.